This TCR beta chain appears in the sequencing data of a study of shared clonotypes between healthy human individuals. Comments on this clone: Its antigen is still unknown.

Overall study results and limits: The sharing of 5% to 6.5% of naive CD4 clonotypes was seen across several donors. Relative to memory subsets, naive subsets generally showed larger estimated richness.

Trimming removed 4 bases from V and 1 base from J, with 10 bases in between. Germline V gives CDR1 SQVTM, CDR2 ANQGSEA. The CDR3 has 13 residues. The assay was immunoSEQ multiplex PCR, and TCRdb's table has in-frame clones only and misses some. The sample lists about 330,000 clones, around 72% seen once, with about a tenth in the top ten. The chain employs TRBV29-1 and TRBJ2-5; maybe TRBD2 (6 bases). The sequence was collected from a man younger than 40 in good health. Material for sequencing was memory CD4+ T cells sorted from blood. Subset of the sample: CD45RA-negative fraction. The CDR3 DNA reads TGCAGCGTTGTTTCTAGCGCCCAAGAGACCCAGTACTTC. Translating it yields CSVVSSAQETQYF.